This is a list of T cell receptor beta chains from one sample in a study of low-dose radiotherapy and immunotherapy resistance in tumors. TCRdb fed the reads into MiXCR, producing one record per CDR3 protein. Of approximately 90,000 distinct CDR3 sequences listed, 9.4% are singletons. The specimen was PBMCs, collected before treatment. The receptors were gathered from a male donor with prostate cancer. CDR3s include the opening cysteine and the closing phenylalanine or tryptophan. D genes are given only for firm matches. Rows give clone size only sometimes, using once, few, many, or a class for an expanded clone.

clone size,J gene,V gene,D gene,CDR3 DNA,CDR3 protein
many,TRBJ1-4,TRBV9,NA,TGTGCCAGCAGCCCCCTGGGATCGGGGGAAAAACTGTTTTTT,CASSPLGSGEKLFF
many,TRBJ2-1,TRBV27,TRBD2,TGTGCCAGCTCCTCGCGGTTACCGGGAGGGCCACTTAATGAGCAGTTCTTC,CASSSRLPGGPLNEQFF
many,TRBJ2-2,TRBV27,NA,TGTGCCAGCTCACCTTCGGCCGATCAACTCCGATACACCGGGGAGCTGTTTTTT,CASSPSADQLRYTGELFF
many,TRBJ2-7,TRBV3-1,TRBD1,TGTGCCAGCAGCCAAGATCGGTTCAGGGGGTTCGACGAGCAGTACTTC,CASSQDRFRGFDEQYF
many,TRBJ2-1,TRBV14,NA,TGTGCCAGCAGCCAAGGTCAGCTTAGGACTTTGTGGGACAATGAGCAGTTCTTC,CASSQGQLRTLWDNEQFF
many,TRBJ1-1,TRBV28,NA,TGTGCCAGCAGGGGCCCTTCGGGCACTGAAGCTTTCTTT,CASRGPSGTEAFF
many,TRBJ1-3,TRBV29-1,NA,TGCAGCGTTGAAACAGGACCAGCCTCTGGAAACACCATATATTTT,CSVETGPASGNTIYF
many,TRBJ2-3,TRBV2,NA,TGTGCCAGCAGTAACCGGGACTCTTACACAGATACGCAGTATTTT,CASSNRDSYTDTQYF
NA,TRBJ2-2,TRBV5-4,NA,TGTGCCAGCAGACAGGAGGGCTACACCGGGGAGCTGTTGTTTTTT,CASRQEGYTGELLFF
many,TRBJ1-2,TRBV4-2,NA,TGTGCCAGCAGCCAAGATGGCAGCGCTAGCTATGGCTACACCTTC,CASSQDGSASYGYTF
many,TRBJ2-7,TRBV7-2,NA,TGTGCCAGCAGCTTTCCCCCCTACGAGCAGTACTTC,CASSFPPYEQYF
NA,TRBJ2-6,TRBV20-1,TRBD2,TGCAGTGCTGACTTCGGGACTAGCGGGAGCGGTGGGGCCAACGTCCTGACTTTC,CSADFGTSGSGGANVLTF
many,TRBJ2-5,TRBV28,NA,TGTGCCAGCAGCCACCTTAAGGAACTCAAAGAGACCCAGTACTTC,CASSHLKELKETQYF
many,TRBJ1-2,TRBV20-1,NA,TGCAGTGCTAGACCCCCACGGGGGGCCGATGGCTACACCTTC,CSARPPRGADGYTF
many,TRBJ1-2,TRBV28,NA,TGTGCCAGCAGTTTCAACGACCAGAGAGGGCTACTATATGGCTACACCTTC,CASSFNDQRGLLYGYTF
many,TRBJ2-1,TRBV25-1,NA,TGTGCCAGCAGTGAAGACACTAGCCTTTTCAATGAGCAGTTCTTC,CASSEDTSLFNEQFF